This TCR beta chain stems from a study of blood T cell repertoires in COVID-19. The CDR3 loop spans 13 amino acids. The V and J ends lost 1 base and 5 bases respectively, with 8 bases between them. Using immunoSEQ multiplex PCR, the repertoire was profiled, and TCRdb retains in-frame clones only, with some absent. The data contain around 150,000 clones, around four fifths of them singletons. Source material: peripheral blood. This chain uses TRBV12-3 or TRBV12-4 with TRBJ2-5; D is ambiguous. The origin of this receptor is a woman aged 80 or over with active or convalescent COVID-19. CDR3 nucleotides: TGTGCCAGCAGTTTAGAACCCCGGGAGACCCAGTACTTC. This codes for CASSLEPRETQYF.